What follows is one T cell receptor (beta chain) and its context. Its specificity is not known. The germline gives CDR1 LNHNV, CDR2 YYDKDF (reference sequence). V gave up 5 bases and J gave up 4 bases, with 18 bases separating them. CDR3 length: 16 amino acids. The data are from a study of T-cell reconstitution after alpha-beta-depleted transplantation in children. Researchers prepared the TCRbeta library using unique molecular identifiers, the study reports. One entry per CDR3 protein, called by TCRdb with MiXCR from the PCR reads. This sample has 300,000 to 400,000 distinct CDR3 sequences, with about 16% found just once. Whole-study findings and limits: Reported findings indicate that, about two months after transplant, alpha-beta T cells came from several hundred expanded clones, which were derived from non-depleted graft cells. It was surviving recipient T cells and thymic progenitors that gave some patients high TCRbeta diversity at day 60.

The sequence was collected from a male patient between 2 and 10 years old who had a stem cell transplant for acute lymphoblastic leukemia, so the T cells may come from the graft donor. Sample: PBMCs, mostly from graft donor cells, taken 360 days after TCRalphabeta/CD19-depleted stem cell transplant. The chain is built from TRBV15 and TRBJ2-1; a weak D match, TRBD2 (7 bases). CDR3 residues: CATSPSSGRGYNEQFF. CDR3 nucleotides: TGTGCCACCAGCCCCTCTAGCGGCAGGGGATACAATGAGCAGTTCTTC.